This T cell receptor (beta chain) appears in the sequencing data of a study of T cells in Graves' hyperthyroidism and ophthalmopathy. This clonotype was picked up many times. Its antigen is unknown. General study findings and limits: Ophthalmopathy, as predicted by the model, came a median 6.5 months after the prediction.

RNA transcripts served as the template for amplifying TCR beta CDR3 regions. Initially, a first-round RT-PCR of the TCR CDR3 employed the HTBI primer set. TCRdb reprocessed the multiplex PCR reads with MiXCR, giving one entry per CDR3 protein. The table includes hundreds of thousands of distinct CDR3 sequences, roughly a sixth detected once. Hyperthyroidism, newly diagnosed and lasting under 2 months, affected patients aged 18 to 65. Diagnoses were made from clinical symptoms, serum measures (thyroxine and TRAb), thyroid ultrasound and orbital computed tomography. Preceding any ophthalmopathy symptoms, the blood sample dates from first hyperthyroidism diagnosis. The sequencing input was blood. The receptor was isolated from a woman between 50 and 59 years old with Graves' hyperthyroidism that later progressed to Graves' ophthalmopathy.

CDR3 loop: CASSLGTLDYEQYF. The CDR3, as DNA: TGTGCCAGCAGTTTAGGGACACTCGACTACGAGCAGTACTTC. The chain has TRBV12-3 or TRBV12-4 and TRBJ2-7, with a weak D call TRBD1 (5 bases). Between the trimmed V and J ends, which lost 1 base and 3 bases, there was a span of 10 bases. CDR3 size: 14 residues.